The 22 T cell receptor beta chains given below trace back to one sample, sequenced in a study of PD-L1 blockade in urothelial cancer. The table came from immunoSEQ multiplex PCR; TCRdb's copy has only in-frame clones and leaves some out. The sample lists fewer than 85,000 clones, 84% occurring once. Described time point: pretreatment peripheral blood. The material was PBMCs, obtained around atezolizumab (anti-PD-L1) treatment. These receptors originate from a woman in her 70s with urothelial cancer.

J is TRBJ2-7 and V is TRBV29-1; 14 bases agree with TRBD2. This CDR3 is built from 17 residues. CDR1 and CDR2 (germline): SQVTM, ANQGSEA. J was trimmed by 6 bases and V by 5 bases; bases with no gene match: 15. The CDR3 DNA reads as TGCAGCGTTCGGTCCTTGGGGACTAGCGGGAGTTTACCCGAGCAGTACTTC. Its protein product is CSVRSLGTSGSLPEQYF.

This clone was detected once. The V call is TRBV5-1, the J call TRBJ1-1, with 7 nucleotides matching TRBD1. This CDR3 spans 14 amino acids. V lost 0 bases, J lost 6 bases, and 5 bases stayed unmatched. The germline V gene has CDR1 SGHRS and CDR2 YFSETQ. CDR3 loop: CASSLGQGNAEAFF. Written as DNA, the CDR3 is TGCGCCAGCAGCTTGGGACAGGGAAACGCTGAAGCTTTCTTT.

This clone was recorded a few times. This chain connects TRBV11-2 to TRBJ2-3; D gene unclear. Trimming removed 1 base from V and 6 bases from J, with 17 bases in between. CDR3 size: 16 residues. Germline V gives CDR1 SGHAT, CDR2 FQNNGV. The CDR3 bases are TGTGCCAGCAGCTTAGCGACACACCGAATCCGGGATACGCAGTATTTT. Translation gives CASSLATHRIRDTQYF.

The gene calls are TRBV5-1 and TRBJ2-5; tentatively, D is TRBD1 (6 bases). Trimming stripped 1 base from V and 3 bases from J, with 7 bases between. The CDR3 has 13 residues. Looked up from germline, CDR1 is SGHRS and CDR2 is YFSETQ. Written as DNA, the CDR3 is TGCGCCAGCAGCTTGACAGGGAAAGAGACCCAGTACTTC. This sequence encodes CASSLTGKETQYF.

The V call is TRBV19, the J call TRBJ2-7, with 10 bases fitting TRBD2. The CDR3 contains 13 residues. V shed 8 bases, J shed 6 bases, and the junction held 7 bases outside the gene matches. CDR1 is LNHDA, CDR2 SQIVND, per germline (reference sequence). This chain's CDR3 is CASRTSGVGEQYF. As DNA, the CDR3 is TGTGCCAGTCGTACTAGCGGGGTAGGCGAGCAGTACTTC.

The chain has TRBV5-1 and TRBJ2-7; D not certain. Germline V gives CDR1 SGHRS, CDR2 YFSETQ. Trimming removed 4 bases from V and 2 bases from J, with 10 bases in between. The CDR3 is made up of 13 amino acids. CDR3 sequence reads: CASSEEWPYEQYF. Written as DNA, the CDR3 is TGCGCCAGCAGCGAAGAATGGCCCTACGAGCAGTACTTC.

This clone was recorded at least ten times. Other DNA variants within this sample encode the same CDR3. V is TRBV7-6 and J is TRBJ2-7, with D uncertain. This CDR3 contains 13 residues. Trimming took off 1 base at V and 4 bases at J, with 8 bases between the two ends. CDR1 is SGHVS and CDR2 is FNYEAQ in the germline V gene. CDR3 DNA: TGTGCCAGCAGCTTAGGCAGAGGATACGAGCAGTACTTC. This gives the protein CASSLGRGYEQYF.

The rearrangement uses TRBV28 and TRBJ2-3; 7 nucleotides line up with TRBD2. CDR1 MDHEN and CDR2 SYDVKM come from the germline V gene. The CDR3 has 16 residues. Trimming removed 6 bases from V and 5 bases from J; junction bases left unmatched: 14. CDR3: CASRANPAGVVDTQYF. The CDR3 nucleotides read TGTGCCAGCAGAGCGAACCCGGCGGGAGTCGTAGATACGCAGTATTTT.

V usage is TRBV5-5 and J usage is TRBJ1-1, with D perhaps TRBD1 (6 bases). Trimming removed 5 bases at V and 2 bases at J, with 28 bases between. The CDR3 spans 19 residues. Germline values: CDR1 SGHKS, CDR2 YYEKEE (reference sequence). The CDR3 DNA follows: TGTGCCAGCAGTCCGGGTTTTGTTGGAGCCAGGGGTAAAAACACTGAAGCTTTCTTT. This translates into CASSPGFVGARGKNTEAFF.

J is TRBJ2-7 and V is TRBV18, with 9 bases aligning to TRBD1. After removal of 3 bases from V and 2 bases from J, the junction contained 8 bases not matched to a gene. This CDR3 spans 16 amino acids. CDR1 KGHSH and CDR2 LQKENI come from the germline V gene. CDR3 nucleotides: TGTGCCAGCTCACCGGGAGGACAGGGGAGACCCTACGAGCAGTACTTC. Residues: CASSPGGQGRPYEQYF.

The chain uses TRBV7-5 and TRBJ2-3; the table's D call, TRBD2, has no DNA check behind it. TRBV7-5 is an annotated pseudogene. This CDR3 is built from 16 residues. Written as DNA, the CDR3 is TGTGTCAGAAGCTTAGCGGCGGGGGCTGCGCTAATTACGCAGTATTTT. Translating it yields CVRSLAAGAALITQYF.

This chain joins TRBV27 and TRBJ2-1; maybe TRBD1 (5 bases). Germline CDR1 and CDR2: MNHEY and SMNVEV (reference sequence). The V end lost 2 bases, the J end lost 5 bases, and 19 bases lay between the germline ends. The CDR3 totals 17 residues. CDR3 sequence reads: CASSLTGPVFPNNEQFF. As DNA, the CDR3 is TGTGCCAGCAGTTTAACAGGTCCGGTATTTCCCAACAATGAGCAGTTCTTC.

The rearrangement joins TRBV18 to TRBJ1-1; 7 nucleotides line up with TRBD1. CDR1 is KGHSH, CDR2 LQKENI, per germline. CDR3 size: 14 residues. Trimming removed 4 bases from V and 0 bases from J; junction bases left unmatched: 2. The CDR3 bases are TGTGCCAGCTCACAACAGGGGCTGAACACTGAAGCTTTCTTT. Its protein is CASSQQGLNTEAFF.

This clone was detected many times. This chain uses TRBV4-1 with TRBJ1-1; perhaps TRBD1 as D (6 bases). The CDR3 is 16 amino acids. V lost 0 bases and J 4 bases, leaving 15 bases between the germline ends. The germline gives CDR1 MGHRA, CDR2 YSYEKL. This CDR3 is CASSQERRGLGTEAFF. The CDR3 DNA follows: TGCGCCAGCAGCCAAGAGCGCAGGGGTCTAGGCACTGAAGCTTTCTTT.

The chain links TRBV28 to TRBJ1-1; 9 positions agree with TRBD1. The CDR3 consists of 15 residues. Germline V gene sequence: CDR1 MDHEN, CDR2 SYDVKM. With V trimmed by 2 bases and J by 4 bases, 5 bases remained unmatched. The CDR3 DNA follows: TGTGCCAGCAGTTTAGGGGGACAGGGAGGCACTGAAGCTTTCTTT. The encoded protein is CASSLGGQGGTEAFF.

A note on this clone: Different DNA sequences within this sample yield the same CDR3. The chain joins TRBV30 to TRBJ1-2, with D tentatively TRBD1 (6 bases). The CDR3 covers 11 residues. Germline CDR1 reads GTSNPN; CDR2 reads SVGIG (reference sequence). V lost 4 bases and J lost 5, with 8 bases in between. The CDR3 here is CAWTGVYGYTF. In nucleotides, the CDR3 is TGTGCCTGGACAGGGGTTTATGGCTACACCTTC.

The chain uses TRBV7-8 and TRBJ2-5; D uncertain. The V end was cut by 2 bases, the J end by 0 bases, with 7 bases between. Germline CDR1 reads SGHVS; CDR2 reads FQNEAQ. This CDR3 is 14 amino acids long. The CDR3 sequence: CASSLLGNQETQYF. CDR3 nucleotide sequence: TGTGCCAGCAGCTTATTGGGCAACCAAGAGACCCAGTACTTC. Complete variable domain (other parts from reference TRBV7-8 and TRBJ2-5): GAGVSQSPRYKVAKRGQDVALRCDPISGHVSLFWYQQALGQGPEFLTYFQNEAQLDKSGLPSDRFFAERPEGSVSTLKIQRTQQEDSAVYLCASSLLGNQETQYFGPGTRLLVL.

The chain joins TRBV6-6 to TRBJ2-5, with 8 bases identical to TRBD2. Germline CDR1 is MNHNY and CDR2 is SVGAGI (reference sequence). The length of the CDR3 is 14 residues. V lost 6 bases, J lost 2 bases, and 5 bases stayed unmatched. The CDR3 DNA reads as TGTGCCAGCAGCCGGGGGGGACGGCAAGAGACCCAGTACTTC. This gives the protein CASSRGGRQETQYF.

The chain recombines TRBV6-1 with TRBJ2-5; D possibly corresponds to TRBD2 (6 bases). In germline, CDR1 is MNHNS, CDR2 SASEGT. Trimming took 8 bases from V and 4 from J, leaving 20 bases between them. The CDR3 covers 15 residues. CDR3 region: CASVFEGGPGETQYF. CDR3 DNA: TGTGCCAGCGTCTTTGAGGGAGGTCCTGGAGAGACCCAGTACTTC.

The rearrangement links TRBV2 to TRBJ2-7, with D possibly TRBD1 on 6 matching bases. The length of the CDR3 is 16 residues. The germline CDR1 and CDR2 sequences are SNHLY and FYNNEI. Trimming cost V 6 bases and J 7 bases, with 25 bases left between them. CDR3 loop: CASRETVARTEREQYF. DNA for the CDR3: TGTGCCAGCAGGGAAACCGTGGCCCGGACAGAGCGAGAGCAGTACTTC.

The chain joins TRBV10-2 to TRBJ2-2, with TRBD2 matching over 9 bases. V trimming: 3 bases; J trimming: 0 bases; junction bases outside the gene matches: 5. The CDR3 totals 17 residues. Germline V gene lookup returns CDR1 WSHSY and CDR2 SAAADI. The CDR3 DNA is TGCGCCAGCAGTGACCCAGGACTAGCGTCGAACACCGGGGAGCTGTTTTTT. Protein product: CASSDPGLASNTGELFF.

The genes are TRBV7-2 and TRBJ2-7; 12 bases fit TRBD2. Germline CDR1 and CDR2: SGHTA and FQGNSA. V gave up 0 bases and J gave up 2 bases; unmatched junction bases: 11. The CDR3 runs to 19 residues. The CDR3 nucleotides are TGTGCCAGCAGCTTAGCTTTCCTAGCGGGAGGGAGAGAGGCCTACGAGCAGTACTTC. Protein product: CASSLAFLAGGREAYEQYF. Variable domain in full (rest from reference TRBV7-2 and TRBJ2-7): GAGVSQSPSNKVTEKGKDVELRCDPISGHTALYWYRQSLGQGLEFLIYFQGNSAPDKSGLPSDRFSAERTGGSVSTLTIQRTQQEDSAVYLCASSLAFLAGGREAYEQYFGPGTRLTVT.